One sample yielded the 12 T cell receptor beta chains listed below, sequenced in a study of cytomegalovirus exposure and HLA in healthy donors (dated 2017 in TCRdb). To prepare the library, the immunoSEQ multiplex PCR assay was applied. A mixture of 60 forward primers for TCR Vbeta segments and 13 reverse primers for TCR Jbeta segments was used in the multiplex PCR. TCRdb took this table from immuneACCESS and kept in-frame rearrangements with V and J called. Such tables lack part of the clones; where checked against another copy, unresolved V genes explain under half of the gap, and the rest is unexplained. The sample table lists around 160,000 clones, roughly 77% of them with a count of one. The top ten hold 2.6% of the sample. What was sequenced was PBMCs. These receptors came from a woman aged 40 to 49 in good health and CMV-seropositive.

This chain links TRBV7-2 with TRBJ2-7, with TRBD2 matching over 7 bases. The germline CDR1 and CDR2 sequences are SGHTA and FQGNSA. The CDR3 extends over 16 amino acids. The ends lost 1 base at V and 1 base at J; junction bases unmatched: 7. The CDR3 bases are TGTGCCAGCAGCTTAGGCGGCGGGAGCAGGTCCTACGAGCAGTACTTC. Protein product: CASSLGGGSRSYEQYF.

The J gene is TRBJ2-7, the V gene TRBV9; D not resolved. In germline, CDR1 is SGDLS, CDR2 YYNGEE. V was shortened by 0 bases and J by 0 bases, with 10 bases between the two germline ends. CDR3 size: 15 residues. This CDR3 is CASSVGALSSYEQYF. CDR3 sequence (DNA): TGTGCCAGCAGCGTAGGTGCCCTGAGCTCCTACGAGCAGTACTTC.

CDR3 coding DNA: TGTGCCAGCAGCGAGGGGCCGGGACAGGGATCCTACGAGCAGTACTTC. Amino acids: CASSEGPGQGSYEQYF. V usage is TRBV11-3 and J usage is TRBJ2-7, with 9 bases matching TRBD1. The CDR3 is made up of 16 amino acids. Unmatched junction bases numbered 9, after V lost 5 bases and J lost 1 base. The germline V gene has CDR1 SGHNT and CDR2 YENEEA. The full variable domain, with the rest looked up from reference TRBV11-3 and TRBJ2-7, is EAGVVQSPRYKIIEKKQPVAFWCNPISGHNTLYWYLQNLGQGPELLIRYENEEAVDDSQLPKDRFSAERLKGVDSTLKIQPAELGDSAVYLCASSEGPGQGSYEQYFGPGTRLTVT.

The chain joins TRBV7-9 to TRBJ2-3; 10 bases agree with TRBD1. The CDR3 runs to 16 residues. Per germline, CDR1 SEHNR and CDR2 FQNEAQ (reference sequence). The J segment lost 1 base and the V segment lost 5 bases, leaving 6 bases of the junction unmatched. The CDR3 DNA reads as TGTGCCAGCAGCCCAAAAGGGACAGGGGGCACAGATACGCAGTATTTT. Protein: CASSPKGTGGTDTQYF.

The chain links TRBV9 to TRBJ2-2, with 9 bases matching TRBD1. The V and J ends lost 0 bases and 4 bases, in that order; junction bases with no gene match: 1. The CDR3 is 15 residues long. Germline V gives CDR1 SGDLS, CDR2 YYNGEE. CDR3 region: CASSVGDRATGELFF. CDR3 DNA: TGTGCCAGCAGCGTAGGGGACAGGGCCACCGGGGAGCTGTTTTTT.

The CDR3 nucleotides are TGTGCCAGCAGCGCTAGGCAGGGGTCTAACTATGGCTACACCTTC. Protein sequence: CASSARQGSNYGYTF. The chain uses TRBV9 and TRBJ1-2, with D perhaps matching TRBD1 (6 bases). V was clipped by 3 bases and J by 0 bases, with 12 bases between them. The CDR3 has 15 amino acids. Looked up from germline, CDR1 is SGDLS and CDR2 is YYNGEE.

The CDR3 DNA sequence: TGTGCCAGCGTGACCCCCGGGGTGAACACTGAAGCTTTCTTT. Its protein is CASVTPGVNTEAFF. This chain connects TRBV6-5 to TRBJ1-1, with no clear D. Trimming stripped 8 bases from V and 0 bases from J, with 13 bases between. The CDR3 runs 14 residues. Germline V CDR1 and CDR2: MNHEY, SVGAGI.

This CDR3 reads CASSFNREETQYF. The CDR3 DNA reads TGTGCCAGCAGCTTTAACAGGGAAGAGACCCAGTACTTC. J is TRBJ2-5 and V is TRBV7-2, with D maybe TRBD1 (6 bases). This CDR3 contains 13 residues. Between the trimmed V and J ends, which lost 3 bases and 3 bases, there was a span of 8 bases. Looked up from germline, CDR1 is SGHTA and CDR2 is FQGNSA. The full variable domain, rest sourced from reference TRBV7-2 and TRBJ2-5, is GAGVSQSPSNKVTEKGKDVELRCDPISGHTALYWYRQSLGQGLEFLIYFQGNSAPDKSGLPSDRFSAERTGGSVSTLTIQRTQQEDSAVYLCASSFNREETQYFGPGTRLLVL.

The chain carries TRBV19 and TRBJ2-2; D gene ambiguous. In germline, CDR1 is LNHDA, CDR2 SQIVND (reference sequence). V shed 5 bases and J shed 1 base, with 11 bases lying between them. This CDR3 has 15 residues. The CDR3 region is CASSLSQLNTGELFF. CDR3 bases: TGTGCCAGTAGTCTCTCGCAACTGAACACCGGGGAGCTGTTTTTT.

The genes are TRBV4-1 and TRBJ2-1, with D hard to call. Germline V gene data show CDR1 as MGHRA and CDR2 as YSYEKL. This CDR3 spans 15 amino acids. Deletions cut 0 bases from V and 4 bases from J, with 10 bases between. The CDR3 region has the DNA TGCGCCAGCAGCCAAGAACATAACAGATACAATGAGCAGTTCTTC. It encodes CASSQEHNRYNEQFF.

The sample holds a few counts of this clone. V gene TRBV29-1 combines with J gene TRBJ1-1; possible D gene TRBD1, 6 bases. The CDR3 is 14 amino acids. V lost 4 bases to trimming and J lost 4 bases, with 16 bases between them. Germline loops: CDR1 SQVTM, CDR2 ANQGSEA. The CDR3 bases are TGCAGCGTTGGGGGCCAGGGGTCGAGCACTGAAGCTTTCTTT. This gives the protein CSVGGQGSSTEAFF. The variable domain in full, with the rest retrieved from reference TRBV29-1 and TRBJ1-1, is SAVISQKPSRDICQRGTSLTIQCQVDSQVTMMFWYRQQPGQSLTLIATANQGSEATYESGFVIDKFPISRPNLTFSTLTVSNMSPEDSSIYLCSVGGQGSSTEAFFGQGTRLTVV.

This clone was observed a handful of times. V is TRBV6-5 and J is TRBJ2-5; 7 bases map to TRBD1. The DNA end is more similar to TRBJ2-7, so the J call may be wrong. Germline V gene lookup returns CDR1 MNHEY and CDR2 SVGAGI. The length of the CDR3 is 15 residues. In nucleotides, the CDR3 is TGTGCCAGCAGTTTAAGGGGGCTCCTTGGATACGAGCAGTACTTC. Amino acid sequence: CASSLRGLLGYEQYF.